This TCR beta chain is drawn from a study of T cell responses to AZD1222 COVID-19 vaccine. Clones were read by immunoSEQ multiplex PCR, and TCRdb kept only the in-frame ones, dropping some. The data show approximately 110,000 clones, roughly 87% seen once. The V segment lost 5 bases and the J segment 9 bases; nucleotides outside the gene matches: 3. Germline V gives CDR1 MNHEY, CDR2 SVGEGT. The CDR3 contains 12 residues. This chain links TRBV6-2 or TRBV6-3 with TRBJ1-2; TRBD1 aligns across 10 bases. Specimen: peripheral blood, collected on day 0 of AZD1222 vaccination. The sequence came from an adult in good health. The CDR3 loop reads CASSDRGLSYTF. CDR3 coding DNA: TGTGCCAGCAGTGACAGGGGGCTGAGCTACACCTTC.